Below, one T cell receptor beta chain is given with its context. These data are taken from a study of blood T cell repertoires in COVID-19. Turning to the study itself: Samples of COVID-19 (acute and convalescent) were obtained from the United States, Italy and Spain. Sources were T cells, B-cell-depleted T cells, or PBMCs; the material itself was cDNA or gDNA.

The CDR3 has 14 residues. Per the germline V gene, CDR1 is SGHRS and CDR2 is YFSETQ. Trimming took 3 bases from V and 9 from J; bases not matched to a gene: 6. In the study's own analysis: Amplification of reference gene primers was used by the study to estimate nucleated cell counts. Only in-frame clones appear in the TCRdb table, and some are missing; sequencing was by immunoSEQ multiplex PCR. V and J calls and clone size come straight from that table; D and trimming were deduced from the DNA. The sample has about 160,000 clones, about 92% seen once. Material for sequencing was peripheral blood. This TCR derives from a man aged 25-45 years with COVID-19, enrolled during active disease. The chain has TRBV5-1 and TRBJ2-1; TRBD1 matches at 10 bases. CDR3: CASSSPTGGGEQFF. DNA for the CDR3: TGCGCCAGCAGCTCCCCGACAGGGGGCGGTGAGCAGTTCTTC.